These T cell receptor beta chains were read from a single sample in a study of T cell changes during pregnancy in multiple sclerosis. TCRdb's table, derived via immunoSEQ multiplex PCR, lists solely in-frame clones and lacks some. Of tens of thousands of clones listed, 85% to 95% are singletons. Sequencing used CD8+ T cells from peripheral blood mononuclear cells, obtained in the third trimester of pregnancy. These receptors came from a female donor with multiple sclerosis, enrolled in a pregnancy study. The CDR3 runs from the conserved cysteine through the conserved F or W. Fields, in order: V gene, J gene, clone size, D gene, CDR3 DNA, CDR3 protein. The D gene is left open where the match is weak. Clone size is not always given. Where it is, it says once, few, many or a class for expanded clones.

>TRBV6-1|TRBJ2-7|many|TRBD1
TGTGCCAGCAGAGGAGACAGGGAAGCCTACGAGCAGTACTTC
CASRGDREAYEQYF
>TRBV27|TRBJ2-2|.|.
TGTGCCAGCAGTTTAGGGCACACCGGGGAGCTGTTTTTT
CASSLGHTGELFF
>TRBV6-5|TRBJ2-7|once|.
TGTGCCAGCAGTTTACAGTATCTTCGGGAGCAGTACTTC
CASSLQYLREQYF
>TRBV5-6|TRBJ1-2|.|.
TGTGCCAGCAGCTTGTGGGAGGGGAACTATGGCTACACCTTC
CASSLWEGNYGYTF
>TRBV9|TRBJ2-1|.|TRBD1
TGTGCCAGCAGCACAGGACAGGGGTCCGATGAGCAGTTCTTC
CASSTGQGSDEQFF
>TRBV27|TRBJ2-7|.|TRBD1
TGTGCCAGCAGATGGGACAGGGGTAGCTACGAGCAGTACTTC
CASRWDRGSYEQYF
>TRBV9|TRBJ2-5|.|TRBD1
TGTGCCAGCAGCGTAACGGTGGGACAGGGAGCGGAGACCCAGTACTTC
CASSVTVGQGAETQYF
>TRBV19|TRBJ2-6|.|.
TGTGCCAGTAGTATTTTTGCGGGGACGTCTGGGGCCAACGTCCTGACTTTC
CASSIFAGTSGANVLTF
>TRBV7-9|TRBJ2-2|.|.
TGTGCCAGCAGTCGTCCCACTACTAGATTCGGGGAGCTGTTTTTT
CASSRPTTRFGELFF
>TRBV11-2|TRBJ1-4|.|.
TGTGCCAGCAGCTTAGATCCAGGTACAGGGTCGACTATTGGAAAACTGTTTTTT
CASSLDPGTGSTIGKLFF
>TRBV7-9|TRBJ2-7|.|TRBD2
TGTGCCAGCAGCTCGACTCTAGCGGGGTTCTACGAGCAGTACTTC
CASSSTLAGFYEQYF
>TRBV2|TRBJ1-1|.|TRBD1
TGTGCCAGCCTCGCCAGGACAGGGTCAGCTTTCTTT
CASLARTGSAFF
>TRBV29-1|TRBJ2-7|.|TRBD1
TGCAGCGTTGCTCCTGGGGACAGGGGCCACGAGCAGTACTTC
CSVAPGDRGHEQYF
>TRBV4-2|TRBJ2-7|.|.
TGTGCCAGCAGCCCCTTGGCTGGAGTGGCCTACGAGCAGTACTTC
CASSPLAGVAYEQYF
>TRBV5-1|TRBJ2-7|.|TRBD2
TGCGCCAGCAGCCCCGGGACTAGCGGGGTATACGAGCAGTACTTC
CASSPGTSGVYEQYF
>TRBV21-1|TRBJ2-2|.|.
TGTGCCAGCAGCGAGTATGTAAACACCGGGGAGCTGTTTTTT
CASSEYVNTGELFF
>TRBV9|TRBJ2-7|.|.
TGTGCCAGCAGCGAAGAGGCTTCCTACGAGCAGTACTTC
CASSEEASYEQYF
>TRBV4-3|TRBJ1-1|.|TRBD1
TGCGCCACCCCGCAGGGGGGACAGCTGAACACTGAAGCTTTCTTT
CATPQGGQLNTEAFF
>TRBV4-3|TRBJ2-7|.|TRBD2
TGCGCCAGCAGCCAAGATTCTAGCGGGGGCTCCTACGAGCAGTACTTC
CASSQDSSGGSYEQYF
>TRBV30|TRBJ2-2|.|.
TGTGCCTGGAGTAGGGGTCTCGGAGGGGAGCTGTTTTTT
CAWSRGLGGELFF
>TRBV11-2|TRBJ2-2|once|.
TGTGCCAGCAGCGGCCCGACCGGGGAGCTGTTTTTT
CASSGPTGELFF
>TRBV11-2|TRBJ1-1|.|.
TGTGCCAGCAGCTTAGAGGGCGAGGGAGAAGCTTTCTTT
CASSLEGEGEAFF
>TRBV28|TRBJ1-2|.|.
TGTGCCAGCAGTACCCAGGGGAACCCCCACTTC
CASSTQGNPHF
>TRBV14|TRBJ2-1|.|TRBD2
TGTGCCAGCAGCCAAGAGGGAGCGGGGCGTGAGCAGTTCTTC
CASSQEGAGREQFF
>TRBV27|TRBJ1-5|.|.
TGTGCCAGCAGCCTACAGGGAGATGATCAGCCCCAGCATTTT
CASSLQGDDQPQHF
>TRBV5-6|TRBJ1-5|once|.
TGTGCCAGCAGCTTATCAGAGGTAGGCAATCAGCCCCAGCATTTT
CASSLSEVGNQPQHF
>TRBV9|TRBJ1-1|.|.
TGTGCCAGCAGCGTCGCCGGGACGGGGAGGACTGAAGCTTTCTTT
CASSVAGTGRTEAFF
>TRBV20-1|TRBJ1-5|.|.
TGCAGTGAGAGGTTCCCGCAACCCCAGCATTTT
CSERFPQPQHF
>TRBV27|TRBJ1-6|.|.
TGTGCCAGCAGTTTTGGGGGCGCGAATTCACCCCTCCACTTT
CASSFGGANSPLHF
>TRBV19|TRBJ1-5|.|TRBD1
TGTGCCAGTAGTATCCGGGACAGCGGTCAGCCCCAGCATTTT
CASSIRDSGQPQHF
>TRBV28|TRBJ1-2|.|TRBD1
TGTGCCAGCAGCGCTGGACAGGGGGCCTGGGCTAACTATGGCTACACCTTC
CASSAGQGAWANYGYTF
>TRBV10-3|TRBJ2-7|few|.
TGTGCCATCAGTGACCGCGGGTCGGACGAGCAGTACTTC
CAISDRGSDEQYF
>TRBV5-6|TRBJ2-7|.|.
TGTGCCAGCAGCTCCGCATACGGTTACGAGCAGTACTTC
CASSSAYGYEQYF
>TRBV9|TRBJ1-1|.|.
TGTGCCAGCAGCATGACCGGGACATACACTGAAGCTTTCTTT
CASSMTGTYTEAFF
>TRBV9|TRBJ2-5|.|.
TGTGCCAGCAGCCCCGGGTCAGGGGAAGAGACCCAGTACTTC
CASSPGSGEETQYF
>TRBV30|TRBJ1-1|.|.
TGTGCCTGGAGTGTAGGCAGCGTCGAAGCTTTCTTT
CAWSVGSVEAFF
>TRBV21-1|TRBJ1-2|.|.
TGTGCCAGCAGTCCCTTTCCGGGACAGGGGTTAGGCTACACCTTC
CASSPFPGQGLGYTF
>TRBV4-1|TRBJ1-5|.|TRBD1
TGCGCCAGCAGCCAAGACCCCTTGACAGGGGAAGAATTTCAGCCCCAGCATTTT
CASSQDPLTGEEFQPQHF
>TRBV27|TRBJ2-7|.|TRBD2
TGTGCCAGCAGTTTATCGCTAGGGGAGGGGTTCTACGAGCAGTACTTC
CASSLSLGEGFYEQYF
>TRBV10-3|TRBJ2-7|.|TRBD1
TGTGCCATCAGTGAGGGTAGGGCAGGGGGCTTCCACGAGCAGTACTTC
CAISEGRAGGFHEQYF
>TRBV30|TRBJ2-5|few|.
TGTGCCTGGAGTTCGTACGGGGGAACGACGGGAGAAGAGACCCAGTACTTC
CAWSSYGGTTGEETQYF
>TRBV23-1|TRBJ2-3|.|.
TGCGCCAGCAGTCTCCAGGGGGGCTCAACAGATACGCAGTATTTT
CASSLQGGSTDTQYF
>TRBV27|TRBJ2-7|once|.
TGTGCCAGCAGTTTATGGGCCAGCTCCTACGAGCAGTACTTC
CASSLWASSYEQYF
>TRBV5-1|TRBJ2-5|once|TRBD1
TGCGCCAGCAGCTTGGGGGTGGGACAGCTCCAAGAGACCCAGTACTTC
CASSLGVGQLQETQYF
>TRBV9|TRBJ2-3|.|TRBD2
TGTGCCAGCAGTGCCCATAGCGGGGGGGCTTTAGATACGCAGTATTTT
CASSAHSGGALDTQYF
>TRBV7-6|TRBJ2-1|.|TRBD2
TGTGCCAGCAGCTCCGGGACTAGCGGGGGGGCCTATGAGCAGTTCTTC
CASSSGTSGGAYEQFF
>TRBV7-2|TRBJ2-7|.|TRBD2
TGTGCCAGCAGCTTCGGGTCGGCTAGCGGGAGGTACGAGCAGTACTTC
CASSFGSASGRYEQYF
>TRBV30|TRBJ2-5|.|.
TGTGCCTGGAGTGAAGGACTCCCACAAGAGACCCAGTACTTC
CAWSEGLPQETQYF